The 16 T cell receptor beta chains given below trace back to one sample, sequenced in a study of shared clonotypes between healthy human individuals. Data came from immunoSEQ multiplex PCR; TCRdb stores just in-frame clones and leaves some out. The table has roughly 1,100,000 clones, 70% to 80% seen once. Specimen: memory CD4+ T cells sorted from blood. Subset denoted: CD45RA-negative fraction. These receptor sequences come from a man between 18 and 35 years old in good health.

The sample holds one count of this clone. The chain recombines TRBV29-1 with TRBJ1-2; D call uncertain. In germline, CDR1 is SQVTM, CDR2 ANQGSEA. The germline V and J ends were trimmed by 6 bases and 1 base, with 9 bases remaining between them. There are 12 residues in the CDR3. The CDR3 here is CSVQAVNYGYTF. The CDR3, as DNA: TGCAGCGTCCAGGCAGTTAACTATGGCTACACCTTC.

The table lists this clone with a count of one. The CDR3 here is CASLPRGGNTEAFF. CDR3 nucleotides: TGTGCGTCGCTGCCAAGGGGTGGAAACACTGAAGCTTTCTTT. V and J are TRBV19 and TRBJ1-1; weak D call: TRBD1 (5 bases). The CDR3 covers 14 residues. Per the germline V gene, CDR1 is LNHDA and CDR2 is SQIVND (reference sequence).

For the CDR3, the DNA is TGCGCCAGCAGCCAAGGGACTAGCGGACACAATGAGCAGTTCTTC. Its translation is CASSQGTSGHNEQFF. V gene TRBV4-1 combines with J gene TRBJ2-1; 10 nucleotides align to TRBD2. V gave up 1 base and J gave up 5 bases; unmatched junction bases: 2. Germline CDR1 MGHRA, CDR2 YSYEKL. CDR3 length: 15 amino acids.

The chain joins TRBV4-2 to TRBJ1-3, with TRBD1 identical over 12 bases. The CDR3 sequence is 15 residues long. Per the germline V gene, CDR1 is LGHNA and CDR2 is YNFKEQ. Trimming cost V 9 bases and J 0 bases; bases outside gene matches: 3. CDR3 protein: CASGDRGRSGNTIYF. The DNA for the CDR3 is TGTGCCAGTGGGGACAGGGGGCGCTCTGGAAACACCATATATTTT.

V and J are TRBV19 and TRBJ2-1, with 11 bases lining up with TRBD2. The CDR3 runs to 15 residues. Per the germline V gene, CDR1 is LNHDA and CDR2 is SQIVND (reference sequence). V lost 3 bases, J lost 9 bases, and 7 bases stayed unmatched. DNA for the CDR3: TGTGCCAGTAGTATGGATAGCGGGGGGGCCGTTGAGCAGTTCTTC. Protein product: CASSMDSGGAVEQFF.

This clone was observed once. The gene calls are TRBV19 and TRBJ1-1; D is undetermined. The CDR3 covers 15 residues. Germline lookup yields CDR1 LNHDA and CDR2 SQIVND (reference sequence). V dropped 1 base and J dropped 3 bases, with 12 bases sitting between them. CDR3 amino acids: CASSIGSLWDTEAFF. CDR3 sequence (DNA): TGTGCCAGTAGTATAGGTTCGCTGTGGGACACTGAAGCTTTCTTT.

CDR3 sequence: CASSPRLGGRNEKLFF. CDR3 coding DNA: TGCGCCAGCAGCCCTCGGTTGGGGGGACGGAATGAAAAACTGTTTTTT. The chain uses TRBV4-3 and TRBJ1-4; TRBD1 is a possible D gene (5 bases). The V gene's germline CDR1 is LGHNA and CDR2 YSLEER. The CDR3 spans 16 residues. Trimming pared 4 bases from V and 5 bases from J, leaving 17 bases between.

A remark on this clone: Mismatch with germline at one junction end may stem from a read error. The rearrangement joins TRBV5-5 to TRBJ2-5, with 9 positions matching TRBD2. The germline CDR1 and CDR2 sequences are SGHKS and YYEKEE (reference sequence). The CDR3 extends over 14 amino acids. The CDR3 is CASSLGAGGQKRNF. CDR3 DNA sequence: TGTGCCAGCAGCTTGGGAGCGGGGGGCCAGAAGAGGAACTTC.

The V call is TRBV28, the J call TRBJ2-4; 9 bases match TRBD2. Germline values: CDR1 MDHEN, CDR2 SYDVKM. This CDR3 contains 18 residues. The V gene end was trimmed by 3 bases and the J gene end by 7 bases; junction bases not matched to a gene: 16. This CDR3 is CASSFRQGGTSSRNIQYF. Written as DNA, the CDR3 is TGTGCCAGCAGTTTCCGTCAAGGAGGGACTAGCAGTCGGAACATTCAGTACTTC.

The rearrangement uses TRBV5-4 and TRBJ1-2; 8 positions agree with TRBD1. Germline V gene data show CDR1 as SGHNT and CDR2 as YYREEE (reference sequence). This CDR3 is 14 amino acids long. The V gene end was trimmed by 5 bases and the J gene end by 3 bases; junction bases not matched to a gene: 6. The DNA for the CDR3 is TGTGCCAGCAGAAACCGGGACAGGTACTATGGCTACACCTTC. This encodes CASRNRDRYYGYTF. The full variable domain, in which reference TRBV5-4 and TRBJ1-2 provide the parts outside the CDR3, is ETGVTQSPTHLIKTRGQQVTLRCSSQSGHNTVSWYQQALGQGPQFIFQYYREEENGRGNFPPRFSGLQFPNYSSELNVNALELDDSALYLCASRNRDRYYGYTFGSGTRLTVV.

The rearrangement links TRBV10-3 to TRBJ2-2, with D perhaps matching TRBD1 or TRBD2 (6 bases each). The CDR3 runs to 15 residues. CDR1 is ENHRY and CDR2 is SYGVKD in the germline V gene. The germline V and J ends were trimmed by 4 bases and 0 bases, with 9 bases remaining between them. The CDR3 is CAISGRGPNTGELFF. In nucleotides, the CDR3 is TGTGCCATCAGTGGACGGGGGCCGAACACCGGGGAGCTGTTTTTT.

Written as DNA, the CDR3 is TGTGCCAGCAGCTCTAGCCGCCAGGCCACAGATACGCAGTATTTT. It translates to CASSSSRQATDTQYF. This sequence joins TRBV11-3 and TRBJ2-3, with D possibly matching TRBD2 (5 bases). CDR1 and CDR2 (germline): SGHNT, YENEEA. The CDR3 spans 15 residues. Trimming shortened V by 4 bases and J by 2 bases, and 13 bases separated the two germline ends. Based on the CDR3 plus reference TRBV11-3 and TRBJ2-3, the full variable domain is EAGVVQSPRYKIIEKKQPVAFWCNPISGHNTLYWYLQNLGQGPELLIRYENEEAVDDSQLPKDRFSAERLKGVDSTLKIQPAELGDSAVYLCASSSSRQATDTQYFGPGTRLTVL.

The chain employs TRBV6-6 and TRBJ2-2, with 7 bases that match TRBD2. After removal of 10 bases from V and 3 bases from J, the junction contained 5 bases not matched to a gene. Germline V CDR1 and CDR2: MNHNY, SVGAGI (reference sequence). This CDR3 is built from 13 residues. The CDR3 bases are TGTGCCACTCTGGGGGGGGACACCGGGGAGCTGTTTTTT. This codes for CATLGGDTGELFF.

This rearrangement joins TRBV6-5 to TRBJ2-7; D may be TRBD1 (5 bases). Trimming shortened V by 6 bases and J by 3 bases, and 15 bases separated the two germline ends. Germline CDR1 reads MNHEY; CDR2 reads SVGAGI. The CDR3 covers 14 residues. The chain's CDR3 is CASRRDSLVYEQYF. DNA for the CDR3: TGTGCCAGCAGAAGAGACAGCTTGGTCTACGAGCAGTACTTC.

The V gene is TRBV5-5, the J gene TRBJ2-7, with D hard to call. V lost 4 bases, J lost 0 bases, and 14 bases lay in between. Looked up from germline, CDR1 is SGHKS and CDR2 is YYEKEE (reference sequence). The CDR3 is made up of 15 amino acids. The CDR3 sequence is CASSVGYPGSYEQYF. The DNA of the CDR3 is TGTGCCAGCAGCGTAGGGTATCCGGGCTCCTACGAGCAGTACTTC.

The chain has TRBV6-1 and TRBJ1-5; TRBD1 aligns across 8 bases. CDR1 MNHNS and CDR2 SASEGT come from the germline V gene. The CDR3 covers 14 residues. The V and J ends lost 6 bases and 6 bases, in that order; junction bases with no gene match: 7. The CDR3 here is CASRGNRGSQPQHF. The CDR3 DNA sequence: TGTGCCAGCAGAGGAAACAGGGGGAGTCAGCCCCAGCATTTT.